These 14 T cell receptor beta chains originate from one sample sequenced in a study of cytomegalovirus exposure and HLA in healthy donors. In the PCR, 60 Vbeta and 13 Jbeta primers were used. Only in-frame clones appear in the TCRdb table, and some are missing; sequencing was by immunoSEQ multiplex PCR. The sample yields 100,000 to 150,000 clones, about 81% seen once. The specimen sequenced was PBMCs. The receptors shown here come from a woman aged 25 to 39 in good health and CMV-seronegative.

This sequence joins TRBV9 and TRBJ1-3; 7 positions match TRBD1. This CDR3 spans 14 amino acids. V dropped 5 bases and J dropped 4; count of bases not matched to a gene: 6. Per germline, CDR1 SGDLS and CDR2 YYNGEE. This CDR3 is CASSTQGWGNTIYF. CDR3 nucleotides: TGTGCCAGCAGTACACAGGGGTGGGGAAACACCATATATTTT. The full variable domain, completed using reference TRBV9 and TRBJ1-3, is DSGVTQTPKHLITATGQRVTLRCSPRSGDLSVYWYQQSLDQGLQFLIQYYNGEERAKGNILERFSAQQFPDLHSELNLSSLELGDSALYFCASSTQGWGNTIYFGEGSWLTVV.

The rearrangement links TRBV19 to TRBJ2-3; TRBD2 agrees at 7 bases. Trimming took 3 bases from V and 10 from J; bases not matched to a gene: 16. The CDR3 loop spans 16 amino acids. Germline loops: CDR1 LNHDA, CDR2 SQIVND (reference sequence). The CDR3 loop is CASSMRWDYIAPSQYF. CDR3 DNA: TGTGCCAGTAGTATGAGGTGGGACTACATAGCTCCTTCGCAGTATTTT.

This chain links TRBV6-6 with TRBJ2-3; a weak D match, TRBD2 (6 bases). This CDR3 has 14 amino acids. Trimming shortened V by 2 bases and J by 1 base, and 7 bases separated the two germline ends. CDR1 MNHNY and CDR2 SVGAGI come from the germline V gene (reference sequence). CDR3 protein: CASSYQRGTDTQYF. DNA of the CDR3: TGTGCCAGCAGTTACCAGCGGGGCACAGATACGCAGTATTTT.

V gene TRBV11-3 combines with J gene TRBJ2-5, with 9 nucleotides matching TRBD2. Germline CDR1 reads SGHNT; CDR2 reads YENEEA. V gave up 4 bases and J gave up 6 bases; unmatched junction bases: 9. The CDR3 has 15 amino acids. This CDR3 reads CASSSRSGSTKTQYF. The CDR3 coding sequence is TGTGCCAGCAGCTCCCGTAGCGGGAGTACGAAGACCCAGTACTTC.

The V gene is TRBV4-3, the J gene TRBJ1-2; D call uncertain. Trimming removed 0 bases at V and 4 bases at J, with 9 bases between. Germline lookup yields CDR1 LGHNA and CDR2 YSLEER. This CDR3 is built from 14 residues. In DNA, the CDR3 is TGCGCCAGCAGCCAAGATCCCGCCGGCTATGGCTACACCTTC. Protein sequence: CASSQDPAGYGYTF.

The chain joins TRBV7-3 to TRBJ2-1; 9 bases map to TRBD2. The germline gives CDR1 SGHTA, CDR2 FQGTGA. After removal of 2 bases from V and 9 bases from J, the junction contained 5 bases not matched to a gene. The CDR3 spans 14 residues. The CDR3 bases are TGTGCCAGCAGCTTAGGCGGGGGGGCCGGTGAGCAGTTCTTC. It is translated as CASSLGGGAGEQFF.

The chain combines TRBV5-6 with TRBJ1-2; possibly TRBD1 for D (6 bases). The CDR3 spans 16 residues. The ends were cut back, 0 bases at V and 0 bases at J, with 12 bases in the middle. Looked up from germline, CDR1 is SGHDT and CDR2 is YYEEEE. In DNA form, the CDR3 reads TGTGCCAGCAGCTTGGGGGGGGGCCATACTAACTATGGCTACACCTTC. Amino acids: CASSLGGGHTNYGYTF.

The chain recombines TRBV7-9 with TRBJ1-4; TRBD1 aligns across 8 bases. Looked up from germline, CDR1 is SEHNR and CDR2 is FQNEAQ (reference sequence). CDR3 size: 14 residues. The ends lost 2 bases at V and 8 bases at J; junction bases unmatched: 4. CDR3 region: CASSLQGAGEKLFF. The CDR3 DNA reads TGTGCCAGCAGCTTACAGGGGGCTGGGGAAAAACTGTTTTTT.

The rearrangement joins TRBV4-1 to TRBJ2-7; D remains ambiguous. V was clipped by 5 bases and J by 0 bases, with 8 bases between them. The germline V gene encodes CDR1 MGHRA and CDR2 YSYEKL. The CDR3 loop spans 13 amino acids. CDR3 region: CASSGRSSYEQYF. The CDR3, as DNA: TGCGCCAGCAGCGGGCGCAGCTCCTACGAGCAGTACTTC.

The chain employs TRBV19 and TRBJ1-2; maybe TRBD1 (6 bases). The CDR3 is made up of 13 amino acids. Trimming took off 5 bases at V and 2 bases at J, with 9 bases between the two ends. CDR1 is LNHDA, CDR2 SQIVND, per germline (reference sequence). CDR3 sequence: CASSLTGNYGYTF. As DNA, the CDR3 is TGTGCCAGTAGTCTTACAGGGAACTATGGCTACACCTTC.

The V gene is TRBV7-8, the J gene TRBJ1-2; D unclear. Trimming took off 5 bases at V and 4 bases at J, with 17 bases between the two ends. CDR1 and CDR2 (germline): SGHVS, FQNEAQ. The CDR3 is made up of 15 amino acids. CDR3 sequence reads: CASSPSPGQSYGYTF. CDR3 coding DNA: TGTGCCAGCAGCCCTTCCCCAGGTCAAAGCTATGGCTACACCTTC.

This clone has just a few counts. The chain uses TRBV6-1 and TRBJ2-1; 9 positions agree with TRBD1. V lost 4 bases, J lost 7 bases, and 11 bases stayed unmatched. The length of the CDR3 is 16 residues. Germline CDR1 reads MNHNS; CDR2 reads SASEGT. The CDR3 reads CASSGTGTGRRNEQFF. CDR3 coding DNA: TGTGCCAGCAGTGGAACCGGGACAGGGAGGAGAAATGAGCAGTTCTTC.

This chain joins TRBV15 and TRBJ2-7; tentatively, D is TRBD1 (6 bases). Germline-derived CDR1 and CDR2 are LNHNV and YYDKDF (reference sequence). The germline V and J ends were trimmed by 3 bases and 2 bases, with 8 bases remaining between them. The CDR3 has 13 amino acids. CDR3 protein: CATSRDSTYEQYF. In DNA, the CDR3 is TGTGCCACCAGCAGGGACAGTACCTACGAGCAGTACTTC. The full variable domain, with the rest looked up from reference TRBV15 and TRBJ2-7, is DAMVIQNPRYQVTQFGKPVTLSCSQTLNHNVMYWYQQKSSQAPKLLFHYYDKDFNNEADTPDNFQSRRPNTSFCFLDIRSPGLGDTAMYLCATSRDSTYEQYFGPGTRLTVT.

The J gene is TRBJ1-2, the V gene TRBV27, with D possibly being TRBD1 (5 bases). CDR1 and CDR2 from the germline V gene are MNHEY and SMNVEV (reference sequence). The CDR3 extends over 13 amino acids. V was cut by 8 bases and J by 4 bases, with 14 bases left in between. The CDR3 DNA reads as TGTGCCAGCGGTGTAGGGGTGGGCTATGGCTACACCTTC. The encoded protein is CASGVGVGYGYTF.